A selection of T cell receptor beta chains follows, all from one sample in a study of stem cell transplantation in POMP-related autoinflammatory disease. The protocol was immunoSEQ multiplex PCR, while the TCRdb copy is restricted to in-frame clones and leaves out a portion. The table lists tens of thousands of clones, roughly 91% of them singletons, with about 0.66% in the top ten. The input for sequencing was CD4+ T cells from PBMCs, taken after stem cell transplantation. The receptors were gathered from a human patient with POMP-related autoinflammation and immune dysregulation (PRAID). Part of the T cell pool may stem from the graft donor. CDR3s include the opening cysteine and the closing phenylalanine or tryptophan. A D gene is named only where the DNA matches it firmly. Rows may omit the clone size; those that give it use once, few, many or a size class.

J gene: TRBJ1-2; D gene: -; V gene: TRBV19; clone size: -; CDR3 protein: CASSAPYVGRDDGYTF; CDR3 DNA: TGTGCCAGTAGTGCCCCATACGTGGGCAGGGATGATGGCTACACCTTC
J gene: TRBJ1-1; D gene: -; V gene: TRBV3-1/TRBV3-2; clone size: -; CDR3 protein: CASSQVQTGSEAFF; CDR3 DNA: TGTGCCAGCAGCCAGGTTCAGACAGGATCTGAAGCTTTCTTT
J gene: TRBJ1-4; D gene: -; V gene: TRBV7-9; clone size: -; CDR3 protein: CASSRTETWEKLFF; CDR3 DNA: TGTGCCAGCAGCCGGACAGAGACCTGGGAAAAACTGTTTTTT
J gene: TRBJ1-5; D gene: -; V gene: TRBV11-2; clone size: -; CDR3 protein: CASSYRARGQPQHF; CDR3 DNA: TGTGCCAGCAGCTATCGGGCGCGGGGGCAGCCCCAGCATTTT
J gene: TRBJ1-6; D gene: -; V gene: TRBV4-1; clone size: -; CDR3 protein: CASSLIWERNSPLHF; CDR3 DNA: TGCGCCAGCAGCCTTATCTGGGAACGGAATTCACCCCTCCACTTT
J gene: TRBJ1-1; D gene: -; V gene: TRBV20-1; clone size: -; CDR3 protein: CSARRLTEAFF; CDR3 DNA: TGCAGTGCTAGACGCCTCACTGAAGCTTTCTTT
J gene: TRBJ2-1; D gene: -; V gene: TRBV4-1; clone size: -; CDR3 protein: CASSQGSQSSYNEQFF; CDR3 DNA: TGCGCCAGCAGCCAAGGTTCGCAGAGCTCCTACAATGAGCAGTTCTTC
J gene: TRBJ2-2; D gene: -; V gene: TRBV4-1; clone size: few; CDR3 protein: CASSTSPGQNTGELFF; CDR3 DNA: TGCGCCAGCAGCACTTCCCCGGGACAGAACACCGGGGAGCTGTTTTTT
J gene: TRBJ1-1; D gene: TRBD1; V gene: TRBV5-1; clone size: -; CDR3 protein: CASSFTGVVGEAFF; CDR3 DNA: TGCGCCAGCAGCTTTACAGGGGTGGTGGGTGAAGCTTTCTTT
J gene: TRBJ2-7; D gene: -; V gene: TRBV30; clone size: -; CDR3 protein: CAWKRSTYEQYF; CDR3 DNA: TGTGCCTGGAAGAGAAGCACCTACGAGCAGTACTTC
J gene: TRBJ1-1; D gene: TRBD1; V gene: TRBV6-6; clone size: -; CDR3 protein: CASRQGSTEAFF; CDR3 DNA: TGTGCCAGCAGACAGGGGAGCACTGAAGCTTTCTTT
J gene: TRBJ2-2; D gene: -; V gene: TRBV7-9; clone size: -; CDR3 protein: CASSPPTGHLEPTGELFF; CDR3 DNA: TGTGCCAGCAGCCCGCCCACTGGGCACCTAGAGCCCACCGGGGAGCTGTTTTTT
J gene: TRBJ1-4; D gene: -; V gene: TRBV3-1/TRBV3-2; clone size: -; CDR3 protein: CASSQGGGQSGEKLFF; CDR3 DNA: TGTGCCAGCAGCCAAGGGGGGGGCCAGTCAGGCGAAAAACTGTTTTTT
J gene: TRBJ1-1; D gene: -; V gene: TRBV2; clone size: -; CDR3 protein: CASSAPGLAPSF; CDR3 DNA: TGTGCCAGCAGCGCCCCGGGCCTAGCCCCCTCATTT
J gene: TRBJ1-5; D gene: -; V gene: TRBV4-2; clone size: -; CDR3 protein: CASSQDGGGPSQPQHF; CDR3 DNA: TGTGCCAGCAGCCAAGATGGTGGGGGGCCGAGTCAGCCCCAGCATTTT
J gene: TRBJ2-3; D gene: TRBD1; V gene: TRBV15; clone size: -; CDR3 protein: CATLRDRGGDTQYF; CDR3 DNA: TGTGCCACCCTCCGGGACAGGGGAGGAGATACGCAGTATTTT
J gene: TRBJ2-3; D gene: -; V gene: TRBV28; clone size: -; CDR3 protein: CASKTSGNPWGQYF; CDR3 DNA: TGTGCCAGCAAAACGAGCGGCAATCCATGGGGGCAGTATTTT
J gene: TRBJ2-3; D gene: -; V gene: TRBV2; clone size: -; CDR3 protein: CASSIKGQVRDYRTDTQYF; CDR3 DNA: TGTGCCAGCAGTATAAAGGGACAGGTCCGGGACTACCGTACAGATACGCAGTATTTT
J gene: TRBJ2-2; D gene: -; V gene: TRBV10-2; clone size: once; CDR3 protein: CASSVGGAAANTGELFF; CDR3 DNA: TGCGCCAGCAGTGTCGGGGGCGCGGCCGCGAACACCGGGGAGCTGTTTTTT
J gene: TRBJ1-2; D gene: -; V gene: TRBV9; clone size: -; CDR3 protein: CASSAGVVYGYTF; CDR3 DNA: TGTGCCAGCAGCGCAGGGGTAGTCTATGGCTACACCTTC
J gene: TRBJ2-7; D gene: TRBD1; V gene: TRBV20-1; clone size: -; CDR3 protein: CSASGSRDRAFRNLYEQYF; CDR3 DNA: TGCAGTGCTAGTGGGTCTCGGGACAGGGCATTCCGTAACCTGTACGAGCAGTACTTC
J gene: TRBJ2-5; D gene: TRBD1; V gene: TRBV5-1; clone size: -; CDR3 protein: CASSLLSGTEETQYF; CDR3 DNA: TGCGCCAGCAGCTTGTTGTCCGGGACAGAAGAGACCCAGTACTTC
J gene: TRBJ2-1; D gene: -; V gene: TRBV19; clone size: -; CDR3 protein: CASRGVRESSYNEQFF; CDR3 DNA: TGTGCCAGTAGAGGGGTGCGGGAAAGCTCCTACAATGAGCAGTTCTTC
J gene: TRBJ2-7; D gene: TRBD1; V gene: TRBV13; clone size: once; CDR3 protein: CASSLGGTGSYEQYF; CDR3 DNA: TGTGCCAGCAGCTTAGGCGGGACAGGTTCCTACGAGCAGTACTTC
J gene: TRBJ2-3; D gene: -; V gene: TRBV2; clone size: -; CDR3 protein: CASSALATRGTDTQYF; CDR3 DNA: TGTGCCAGCAGTGCCCTAGCTACTCGAGGCACAGATACGCAGTATTTT
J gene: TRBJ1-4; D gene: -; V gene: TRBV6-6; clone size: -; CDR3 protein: CASSYWGEGEKLFF; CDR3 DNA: TGTGCCAGCAGTTACTGGGGGGAGGGTGAAAAACTGTTTTTT
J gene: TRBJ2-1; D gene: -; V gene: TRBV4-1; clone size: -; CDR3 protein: CASSHQRWKEQFF; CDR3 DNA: TGCGCCAGCAGCCACCAGAGGTGGAAGGAGCAGTTCTTC
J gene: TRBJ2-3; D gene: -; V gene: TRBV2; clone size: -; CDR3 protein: CASRYSDTQYF; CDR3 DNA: TGTGCCAGCAGATACTCTGATACGCAGTATTTT
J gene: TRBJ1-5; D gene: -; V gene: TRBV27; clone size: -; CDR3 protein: CASRSPGGSNQPQHF; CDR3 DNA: TGTGCCAGCCGTTCTCCTGGAGGGAGCAATCAGCCCCAGCATTTT
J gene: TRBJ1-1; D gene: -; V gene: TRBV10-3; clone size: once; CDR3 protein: CAIRPETPTEAFF; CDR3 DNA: TGTGCCATCAGACCTGAAACCCCCACTGAAGCTTTCTTT
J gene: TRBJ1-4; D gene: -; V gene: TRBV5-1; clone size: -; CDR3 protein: CASSLEAVNEKLFF; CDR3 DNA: TGCGCCAGCAGCTTGGAAGCAGTAAATGAAAAACTGTTTTTT
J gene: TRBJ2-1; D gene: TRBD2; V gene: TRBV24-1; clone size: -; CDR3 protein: CATSDQSGGSYNEQFF; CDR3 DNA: TGTGCCACCAGTGACCAAAGTGGCGGGAGTTACAATGAGCAGTTCTTC
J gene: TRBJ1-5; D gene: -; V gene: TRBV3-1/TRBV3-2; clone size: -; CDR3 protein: CASSQGATQPQHF; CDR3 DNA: TGTGCCAGCAGCCAAGGGGCAACTCAGCCCCAGCATTTT
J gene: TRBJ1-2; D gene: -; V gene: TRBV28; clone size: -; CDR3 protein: CASTLPDANYGYTF; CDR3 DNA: TGTGCCAGCACTTTACCGGACGCCAACTATGGCTACACCTTC
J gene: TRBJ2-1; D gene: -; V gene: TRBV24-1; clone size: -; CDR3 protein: CATSDGWGNEQFF; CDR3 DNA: TGTGCCACCAGTGATGGGTGGGGAAATGAGCAGTTCTTC
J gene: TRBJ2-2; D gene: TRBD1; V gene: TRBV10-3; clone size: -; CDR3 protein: CAISAETGVRSGELFF; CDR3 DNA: TGTGCCATCAGTGCCGAGACAGGGGTCAGGTCCGGGGAGCTGTTTTTT
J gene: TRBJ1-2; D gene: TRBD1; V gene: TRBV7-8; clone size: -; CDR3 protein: CASSLGTGEGHYGYTF; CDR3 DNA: TGTGCCAGCAGCTTAGGGACAGGAGAAGGGCACTATGGCTACACCTTC
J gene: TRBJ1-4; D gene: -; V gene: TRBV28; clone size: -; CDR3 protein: CASRGAIWGDHEKLFF; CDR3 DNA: TGTGCCAGCAGGGGGGCCATATGGGGGGACCATGAAAAACTGTTTTTT
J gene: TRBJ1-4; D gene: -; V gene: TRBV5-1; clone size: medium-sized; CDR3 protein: CASSFDSEGEKLFF; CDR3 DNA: TGCGCCAGCAGCTTCGACAGCGAGGGGGAAAAACTGTTTTTT
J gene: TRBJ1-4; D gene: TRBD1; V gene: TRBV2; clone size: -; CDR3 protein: CASSRETGRSEKLFF; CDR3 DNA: TGTGCCAGCAGTAGGGAGACAGGGAGAAGTGAAAAACTGTTTTTT
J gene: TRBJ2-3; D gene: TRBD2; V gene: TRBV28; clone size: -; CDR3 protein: CASRREKGLDTQYF; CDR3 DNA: TGTGCCAGCAGGCGGGAGAAGGGTCTGGATACGCAGTATTTT
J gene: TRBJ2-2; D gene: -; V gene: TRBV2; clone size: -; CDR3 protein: CASKLLGAGELFF; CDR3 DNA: TGTGCCAGCAAGCTCCTAGGTGCCGGGGAGCTGTTTTTT
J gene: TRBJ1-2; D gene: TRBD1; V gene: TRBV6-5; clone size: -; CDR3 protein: CASSSGQGTGYTF; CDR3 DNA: TGTGCCAGCAGCTCGGGACAGGGGACGGGCTACACCTTC
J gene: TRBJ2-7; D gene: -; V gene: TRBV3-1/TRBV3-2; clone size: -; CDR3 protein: CASSQDMVAFEQYF; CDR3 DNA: TGTGCCAGCAGCCAAGATATGGTAGCATTTGAGCAGTACTTC
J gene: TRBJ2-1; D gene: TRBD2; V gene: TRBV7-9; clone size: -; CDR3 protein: CASSLAHSTSGGVYNEQFF; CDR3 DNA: TGTGCCAGCAGCTTAGCGCACTCTACTAGCGGGGGGGTTTACAATGAGCAGTTCTTC
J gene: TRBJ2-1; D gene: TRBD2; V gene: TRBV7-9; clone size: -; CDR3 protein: CASSLDSGMYNEQFF; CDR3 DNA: TGTGCCAGCAGCTTAGATAGCGGGATGTACAATGAGCAGTTCTTC
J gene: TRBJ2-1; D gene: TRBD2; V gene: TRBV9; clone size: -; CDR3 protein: CASSVVAGRSYNEQFF; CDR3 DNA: TGTGCCAGCAGCGTAGTAGCGGGGCGTTCCTACAATGAGCAGTTCTTC
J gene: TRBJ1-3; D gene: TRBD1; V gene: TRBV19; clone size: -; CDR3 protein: CASRLTGGGNTIYF; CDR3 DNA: TGTGCCAGTAGACTCACAGGGGGAGGAAACACCATATATTTT
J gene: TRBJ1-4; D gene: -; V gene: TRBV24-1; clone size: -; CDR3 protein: CATSDLTYATNEKLFF; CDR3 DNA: TGTGCCACCAGTGATCTGACATACGCAACTAATGAAAAACTGTTTTTT